The source of this T cell receptor (beta chain) is a study of blood T cells in healthy people across ages. The study, taken as a whole, reports: Per million T cells, TCR beta diversity dropped roughly linearly as age increased. Researchers said unsorted PBMCs prevented a conclusive naive versus antigen-experienced comparison.

Through a sample-barcoded 5' primer and a J-beta primer mix, a second PCR was run for about 7 to 12 cycles. Every cDNA molecule bore a tag from a template-switch adaptor containing 12 random nucleotides. Via MiXCR, TCRdb re-called the 5' RACE reads, giving one row per CDR3 protein. The sample gives 1,500,000 or so distinct CDR3 sequences, approximately 63% of which show up once; approximately 7% is in the top ten. V trimming: 6 bases; J trimming: 2 bases; junction bases outside the gene matches: 10. The germline V gene encodes CDR1 DFQATT and CDR2 SNEGSKA (reference sequence). The CDR3 contains 17 residues. Healthy Russian Caucasian donors spanned ages about 6 to 100 years. Regarding this clonotype: Antigen specificity is unknown.

The sequence derives from a man aged 18 to 29 in good health. The chain carries TRBV20-1 and TRBJ2-7, with TRBD2 matching 16 bases. The sample consisted of blood. The CDR3 protein is CSAPTGTSGRAAYEQYF. DNA for the CDR3: TGCAGTGCCCCCACCGGGACTAGCGGGAGGGCCGCCTACGAGCAGTACTTC.